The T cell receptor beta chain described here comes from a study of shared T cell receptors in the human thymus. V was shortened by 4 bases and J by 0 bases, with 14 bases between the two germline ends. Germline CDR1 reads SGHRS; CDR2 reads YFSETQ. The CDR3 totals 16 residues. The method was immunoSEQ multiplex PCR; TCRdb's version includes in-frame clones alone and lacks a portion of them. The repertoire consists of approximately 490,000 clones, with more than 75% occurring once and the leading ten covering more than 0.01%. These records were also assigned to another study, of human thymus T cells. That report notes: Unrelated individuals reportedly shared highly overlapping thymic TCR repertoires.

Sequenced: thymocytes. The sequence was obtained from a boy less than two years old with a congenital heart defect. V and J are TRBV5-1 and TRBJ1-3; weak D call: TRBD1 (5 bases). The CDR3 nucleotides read TGCGCCAGCAGCATAGGACACGAACGCTCTGGAAACACCATATATTTT. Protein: CASSIGHERSGNTIYF.